These 21 T cell receptor beta chains were all obtained from the same sample, sequenced in a study of blood T cell repertoires in COVID-19. Profiled with immunoSEQ multiplex PCR; TCRdb holds only in-frame clones, not every one. Altogether approximately 490,000 clones are present, 88% being singletons, with the ten largest covering approximately 8.3%. The source material was PBMCs or T cells enriched from blood (not recorded which). The receptors were sampled from a woman aged 55-70 years who had recovered from COVID-19.

The chain is built from TRBV18 and TRBJ1-2, with a tentative D call TRBD1 (5 bases). With 3 bases removed from V and 4 bases from J, the gap between germline ends came to 9 bases. The CDR3 consists of 13 residues. The germline V gene has CDR1 KGHSH and CDR2 LQKENI. CDR3 in DNA: TGTGCCAGCTCACCCCAAGACAGCTATGGCTACACCTTC. The encoded protein is CASSPQDSYGYTF. Full variable domain (missing parts from reference TRBV18 and TRBJ1-2): NAGVMQNPRHLVRRRGQEARLRCSPMKGHSHVYWYRQLPEEGLKFMVYLQKENIIDESGMPKERFSAEFPKEGPSILRIQQVVRGDSAAYFCASSPQDSYGYTFGSGTRLTVV.

This chain uses TRBV7-9 with TRBJ1-4; 7 bases align to TRBD1. The germline CDR1 and CDR2 sequences are SEHNR and FQNEAQ (reference sequence). J was trimmed by 7 bases and V by 8 bases; bases with no gene match: 13. This CDR3 is built from 15 residues. The CDR3 DNA sequence: TGTGCCAGCGAAACAACAGAGGGGGCAGGTGAAAAACTGTTTTTT. The encoded protein is CASETTEGAGEKLFF.

This chain joins TRBV11-2 and TRBJ1-6; D gene uncertain. Trimming pared 5 bases from V and 14 bases from J, leaving 19 bases between. Looked up from germline, CDR1 is SGHAT and CDR2 is FQNNGV. The CDR3 totals 14 residues. The CDR3, as DNA: TGTGCCAGCAGCCCTCTGTTTGGGCCCTCGTCCCTCCACTTT. This codes for CASSPLFGPSSLHF. Looking up the rest from reference TRBV11-2 and TRBJ1-6 gives the full variable domain: EAGVAQSPRYKIIEKRQSVAFWCNPISGHATLYWYQQILGQGPKLLIQFQNNGVVDDSQLPKDRFSAERLKGVDSTLKIQPAKLEDSAVYLCASSPLFGPSSLHFGNGTRLTVT.

In its sample, this clone was seen a few times. The rearrangement links TRBV9 to TRBJ2-1; TRBD2 aligns across 14 bases. CDR1 and CDR2 from the germline V gene are SGDLS and YYNGEE. The CDR3 spans 15 residues. With V trimmed by 3 bases and J by 7 bases, 3 bases remained unmatched. The chain's CDR3 is CASSATSGGENEQFF. CDR3 sequence (DNA): TGTGCCAGCAGCGCGACTAGCGGGGGGGAAAATGAGCAGTTCTTC.

The chain couples TRBV21-1 to TRBJ1-3; the table gives TRBD1 as D, unverified against the DNA. TRBV21-1 is labeled a pseudogene. The CDR3 has 16 amino acids. CDR3 sequence reads: CASSSRQGPSGNTIYF. The DNA of the CDR3 is TGTGCCAGCAGCAGTCGACAGGGGCCCTCTGGAAACACCATATATTTT.

The chain carries TRBV3-1 (or the pseudogene TRBV3-2) and TRBJ1-3; D is unresolved. This CDR3 comprises 13 residues. Deletions cut 0 bases from V and 8 bases from J, with 8 bases between. Germline loops: CDR1 LGHDT, CDR2 YNNKEL (reference sequence). The CDR3 loop reads CASSQDDWDTIYF. The CDR3 DNA reads as TGTGCCAGCAGCCAAGATGACTGGGACACCATATATTTT.

The chain is built from TRBV9 and TRBJ1-2; D may be TRBD1 (5 bases). CDR1 SGDLS and CDR2 YYNGEE come from the germline V gene. The length of the CDR3 is 12 residues. Trimming removed 6 bases at V and 5 bases at J, with 11 bases between. This CDR3 reads CASKGLGYGYTF. CDR3 DNA sequence: TGTGCCAGCAAGGGGTTAGGTTATGGCTACACCTTC.

The V call is TRBV6-2 or TRBV6-3, the J call TRBJ1-2; D uncertain. Trimming pared 0 bases from V and 4 bases from J, leaving 12 bases between. CDR1 is MNHEY and CDR2 is SVGEGT in the germline V gene. This CDR3 comprises 15 residues. The CDR3 is CASSYSGQSGYGYTF. The CDR3 DNA is TGTGCCAGCAGTTACTCGGGCCAGTCCGGCTATGGCTACACCTTC.

This clone was counted once. This chain connects TRBV2 to TRBJ2-5; tentatively, D is TRBD1 (7 bases). Trimming took 10 bases from V and 11 from J, leaving 23 bases between them. CDR1 and CDR2 (germline): SNHLY, FYNNEI. The CDR3 sequence is 13 residues long. The CDR3 is CATQGGIGRGQYF. The DNA of the CDR3 is TGTGCCACCCAGGGGGGTATTGGCCGGGGGCAGTACTTC.

CDR3 residues: CASSLVWAGEQYV. The CDR3 DNA is TGTGCCAGCAGCTTAGTGTGGGCAGGGGAGCAGTACGTC. J is TRBJ2-7 and V is TRBV7-2, with D possibly being TRBD1 (5 bases). CDR1 is SGHTA and CDR2 is FQGNSA in the germline V gene. The germline V and J ends were trimmed by 1 base and 7 bases, with 11 bases remaining between them. The CDR3 contains 13 residues.

A single count supports this clone. The genes are TRBV12-5 and TRBJ1-2; D may be TRBD1 (5 bases). Trimming took off 1 base at V and 7 bases at J, with 19 bases between the two ends. Germline assignment: CDR1 LGHNT and CDR2 FRNRAP. There are 16 residues in the CDR3. The CDR3 spells CASGLGNGGPIRGYTF. The CDR3 nucleotides read TGTGCTAGTGGTTTGGGTAACGGGGGACCTATACGTGGCTACACCTTC.

The chain joins TRBV3-1 (or the pseudogene TRBV3-2) to TRBJ2-3; 7 bases map to TRBD1. After removal of 6 bases from V and 2 bases from J, the junction contained 8 bases not matched to a gene. In germline, CDR1 is LGHDT, CDR2 YNNKEL (reference sequence). This CDR3 has 15 residues. Here the CDR3 DNA reads TGTGCCAGCAGAGGTCGGGACAGATACACAGATACGCAGTATTTT. It is translated as CASRGRDRYTDTQYF.

The chain carries TRBV30 and TRBJ1-2; D not resolved. This CDR3 has 15 residues. The V end lost 0 bases, the J end lost 4 bases, and 15 bases lay between the germline ends. Germline V CDR1 and CDR2: GTSNPN, SVGIG (reference sequence). CDR3 DNA sequence: TGTGCCTGGAGTGTACCCACCCGAGGGCGCTATGGCTACACCTTC. This gives the protein CAWSVPTRGRYGYTF.

The DNA of the CDR3 is TGTGCCTGGAGTGTAAGGGGTTTCGGCACAGATACGCAGTATTTT. It yields the protein CAWSVRGFGTDTQYF. This rearrangement joins TRBV30 to TRBJ2-3; TRBD1 might be the D (5 bases). This CDR3 has 15 amino acids. CDR1 GTSNPN and CDR2 SVGIG come from the germline V gene (reference sequence). V shed 0 bases and J shed 1 base, with 11 bases lying between them. The full variable domain, its missing parts supplied by reference TRBV30 and TRBJ2-3, is SQTIHQWPATLVQPVGSPLSLECTVEGTSNPNLYWYRQAAGRGLQLLFYSVGIGQISSEVPQNLSASRPQDRQFILSSKKLLLSDSGFYLCAWSVRGFGTDTQYFGPGTRLTVL.

The V gene is TRBV11-2, the J gene TRBJ2-1; perhaps TRBD1 as D (6 bases). Germline V gene lookup returns CDR1 SGHAT and CDR2 FQNNGV. The CDR3 is 17 residues long. V was trimmed by 1 base and J by 6 bases, leaving 19 bases between them. The CDR3: CASSLAPFRQAGNEQFF. In DNA, the CDR3 is TGTGCCAGCAGCTTAGCGCCGTTTAGACAGGCCGGCAATGAGCAGTTCTTC.

The sample holds a few counts of this clone. The CDR3 region has the DNA TGTGCCAGCAGCCAAGTTGGTGGAGGGATCCTAACTGAAGCTTTCTTT. It yields the protein CASSQVGGGILTEAFF. The chain links TRBV3-1 (or the pseudogene TRBV3-2) to TRBJ1-1; no clear D gene. Germline CDR1 is LGHDT and CDR2 is YNNKEL (reference sequence). This CDR3 contains 16 residues. V shed 1 base and J shed 5 bases, with 17 bases lying between them.

This chain links TRBV6-5 with TRBJ1-4; D is ambiguous. Germline V CDR1 and CDR2: MNHEY, SVGAGI. V was shortened by 6 bases and J by 7 bases, with 15 bases between the two germline ends. The CDR3 runs 14 residues. The CDR3 here is CASRALGLGEKLFF. The CDR3 DNA reads TGTGCCAGCAGAGCCCTCGGGTTAGGTGAAAAACTGTTTTTT.

This chain connects TRBV2 to TRBJ2-5; 7 bases match TRBD2. The trim removed 3 bases at V and 4 bases at J, leaving 5 bases unmatched. The CDR3 sequence is 14 residues long. The V gene's germline CDR1 is SNHLY and CDR2 FYNNEI. The CDR3 nucleotides read TGTGCCAGCAGTGATTATGGCGGGGGAGAGACCCAGTACTTC. Translating gives CASSDYGGGETQYF.

The V call is TRBV9, the J call TRBJ1-4, with D possibly TRBD1 on 5 matching bases. This CDR3 contains 16 residues. The V and J ends lost 1 base and 1 base respectively, with 11 bases between them. From germline, CDR1 is SGDLS and CDR2 YYNGEE. CDR3 region: CASSVTPQGTNEKLFF. CDR3 coding DNA: TGTGCCAGCAGCGTAACACCCCAGGGAACTAATGAAAAACTGTTTTTT.

The V and J genes are TRBV19 and TRBJ1-2, with no clear D. V lost 3 bases and J 4 bases, leaving 9 bases between the germline ends. Looked up from germline, CDR1 is LNHDA and CDR2 is SQIVND (reference sequence). The CDR3 has 13 residues. Here the CDR3 reads CASSMHGLYGYTF. In DNA, the CDR3 is TGTGCCAGTAGTATGCACGGACTCTATGGCTACACCTTC.

The J gene is TRBJ1-5, the V gene TRBV5-6; the D gene is possibly TRBD1 (5 bases). The V end lost 4 bases, the J end lost 7 bases, and 18 bases lay between the germline ends. The germline gives CDR1 SGHDT, CDR2 YYEEEE. This CDR3 region has 15 residues. Here the CDR3 DNA reads TGTGCCAGCAGCGGGGGGAAAGGCGGAGGGCAGCCCCAGCATTTT. Translation: CASSGGKGGGQPQHF.